This TCR beta chain comes out of a study of CD8 T cells in Susac syndrome. This clonotype was seen more than once but under ten times. RNA in amounts of about 0.45 to 1 ug was reverse transcribed with random hexamers. TCRdb used MiXCR to reprocess the immunoSEQ multiplex PCR reads, holding one entry per CDR3 protein. There are 330,000 or so distinct CDR3 sequences in the sample; about 82% occur only once, and about 0.22% lies in the top ten. CD8+ and CD4+ T cells taken from blood had their TCR beta sequenced. In the multiple sclerosis control group, patients were treatment-naive and had stable or active relapsing-remitting disease. The CDR3 runs 13 residues. The V gene lost 3 bases and the J gene lost 0 bases, with 3 bases spanning the gap.

What was sequenced was CD8+ T cells from PBMCs. This TCR was sampled from a human donor with multiple sclerosis. The chain couples TRBV12-3 or TRBV12-4 to TRBJ1-5; D is unresolved. The CDR3: CASSFDSNQPQHF. The CDR3 DNA reads TGTGCCAGCAGTTTCGATAGCAATCAGCCCCAGCATTTT.